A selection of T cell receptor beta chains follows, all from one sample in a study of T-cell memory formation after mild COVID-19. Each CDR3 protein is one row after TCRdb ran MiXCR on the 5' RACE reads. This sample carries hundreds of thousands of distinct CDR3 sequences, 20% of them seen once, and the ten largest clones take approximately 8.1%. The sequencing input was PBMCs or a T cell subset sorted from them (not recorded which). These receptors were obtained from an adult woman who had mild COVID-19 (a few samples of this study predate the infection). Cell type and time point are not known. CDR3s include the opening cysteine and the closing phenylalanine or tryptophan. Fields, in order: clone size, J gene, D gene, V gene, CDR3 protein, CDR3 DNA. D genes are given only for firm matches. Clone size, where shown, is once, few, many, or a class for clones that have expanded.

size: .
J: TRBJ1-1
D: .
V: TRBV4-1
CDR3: CASSQGLSGASSEAFF
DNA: TGCGCCAGCAGCCAAGGTTTATCCGGGGCAAGCTCCGAAGCTTTCTTT

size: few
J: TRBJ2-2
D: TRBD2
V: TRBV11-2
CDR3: CASSRGLAGAGELFF
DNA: TGTGCCAGCAGCCGAGGACTAGCGGGAGCTGGGGAGCTGTTTTTT

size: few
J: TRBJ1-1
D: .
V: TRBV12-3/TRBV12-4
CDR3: CASSSRAGTEAFF
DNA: TGTGCCAGCAGTTCAAGGGCGGGAACTGAAGCTTTCTTT

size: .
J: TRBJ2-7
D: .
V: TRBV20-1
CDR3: CSAVLRGRADEQYF
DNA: TGCAGTGCTGTCTTAAGGGGGAGGGCCGACGAGCAGTACTTC

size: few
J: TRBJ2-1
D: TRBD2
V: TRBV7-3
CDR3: CASSHLPGTSLEEQFF
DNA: TGTGCCAGCAGCCACCTACCCGGGACTAGCTTAGAGGAGCAGTTCTTC

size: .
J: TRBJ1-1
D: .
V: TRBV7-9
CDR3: CASIQGAGYWTEAFF
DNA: TGTGCCAGCATCCAAGGCGCGGGATATTGGACTGAAGCTTTCTTT

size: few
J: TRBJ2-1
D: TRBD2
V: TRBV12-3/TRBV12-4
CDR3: CASSSRTSGRAGNEQFF
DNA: TGTGCCAGCAGTTCTCGGACTAGCGGGAGGGCCGGGAATGAGCAGTTCTTC

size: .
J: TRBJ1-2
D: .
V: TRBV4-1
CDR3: CASSQEATGYGYTF
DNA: TGCGCCAGCAGCCAAGAGGCTACAGGGTATGGCTACACCTTC

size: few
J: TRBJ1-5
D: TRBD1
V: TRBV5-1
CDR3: CASSYGQDQPQHF
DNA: TGCGCCAGCAGCTATGGACAGGATCAGCCCCAGCATTTT

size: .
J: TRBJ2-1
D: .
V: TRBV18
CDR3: CASSPGTAGQRNEQFF
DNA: TGTGCCAGCTCACCGGGCACAGCGGGACAGCGCAATGAGCAGTTCTTC

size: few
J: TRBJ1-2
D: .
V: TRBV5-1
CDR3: CASSLAASYGYTF
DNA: TGCGCCAGCAGCTTGGCCGCTTCCTATGGCTACACCTTC

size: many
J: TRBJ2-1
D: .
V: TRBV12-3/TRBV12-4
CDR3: CASSPLRGLGTYNEQFF
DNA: TGTGCCAGCAGTCCCCTAAGGGGCCTGGGAACCTACAATGAGCAGTTCTTC

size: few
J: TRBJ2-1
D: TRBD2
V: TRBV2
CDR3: CASSNGLAGTKQFF
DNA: TGTGCCAGCAGTAACGGGCTAGCGGGGACGAAGCAGTTCTTC

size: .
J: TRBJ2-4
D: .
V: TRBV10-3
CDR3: CAISPLGGPKNIQYF
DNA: TGTGCCATCAGCCCTCTCGGGGGGCCAAAAAACATTCAGTACTTC

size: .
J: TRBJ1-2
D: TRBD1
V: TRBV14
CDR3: CASSPWGTGAYGYTF
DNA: TGTGCCAGCAGCCCGTGGGGGACAGGGGCCTATGGCTACACCTTC

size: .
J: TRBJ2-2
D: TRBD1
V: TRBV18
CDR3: CASQTGDTGELFF
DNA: TGTGCCAGCCAAACAGGGGACACCGGGGAGCTGTTTTTT

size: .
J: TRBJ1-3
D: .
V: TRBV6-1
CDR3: CASSEAHGNTIYF
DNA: TGTGCCAGCAGTGAAGCGCACGGAAACACCATATATTTT

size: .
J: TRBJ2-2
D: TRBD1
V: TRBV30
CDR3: CAWSPGQGDTGELFF
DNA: TGTGCCTGGAGCCCGGGACAGGGGGACACCGGGGAGCTGTTTTTT

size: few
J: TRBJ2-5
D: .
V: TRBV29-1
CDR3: CSVEPAQGVETQYF
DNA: TGCAGCGTTGAGCCCGCTCAAGGGGTAGAGACCCAGTACTTC

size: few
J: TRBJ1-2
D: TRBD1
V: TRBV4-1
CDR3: CASSQDQDGTGYGYTF
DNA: TGCGCCAGCAGCCAAGATCAAGACGGGACAGGTTACGGCTACACCTTC

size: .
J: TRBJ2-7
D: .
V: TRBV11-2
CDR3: CASSFTVSYEQYF
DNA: TGTGCCAGCAGCTTTACAGTCTCCTACGAGCAGTACTTC

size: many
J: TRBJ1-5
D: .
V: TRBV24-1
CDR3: CATSDQTHDQPQHF
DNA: TGTGCCACCAGTGACCAGACACATGATCAGCCCCAGCATTTT

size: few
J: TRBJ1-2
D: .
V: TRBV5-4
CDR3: CASSANGLDGYTF
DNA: TGTGCCAGCAGCGCCAATGGGCTCGATGGCTACACCTTC

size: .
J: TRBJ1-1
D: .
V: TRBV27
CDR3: CASSPTLYTEAFF
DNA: TGTGCCAGCAGTCCTACCCTGTACACTGAAGCTTTCTTT

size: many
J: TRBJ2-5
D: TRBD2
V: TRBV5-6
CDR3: CASSWVRGLAGGQETQYF
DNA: TGTGCCAGCAGCTGGGTTCGGGGACTAGCGGGGGGGCAAGAGACCCAGTACTTC

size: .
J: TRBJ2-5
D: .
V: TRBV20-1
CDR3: CSARGTRAVRETQYF
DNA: TGCAGTGCTAGGGGTACACGTGCCGTACGAGAGACCCAGTACTTC

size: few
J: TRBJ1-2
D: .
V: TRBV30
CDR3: CAWSEDYGYTF
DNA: TGTGCCTGGTCTGAAGACTATGGCTACACCTTC

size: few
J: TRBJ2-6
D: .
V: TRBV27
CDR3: CASRRGSGANVLTF
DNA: TGTGCCAGCCGGAGAGGGTCCGGGGCCAACGTCCTGACTTTC

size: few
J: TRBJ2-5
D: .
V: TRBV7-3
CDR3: CASSLWGRDGETQYF
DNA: TGTGCCAGCAGCTTATGGGGCAGGGATGGGGAGACCCAGTACTTC

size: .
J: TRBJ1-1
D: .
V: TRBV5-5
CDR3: CASSFGKAALNTEAFF
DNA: TGTGCCAGCAGTTTCGGAAAGGCGGCCCTTAACACTGAAGCTTTCTTT

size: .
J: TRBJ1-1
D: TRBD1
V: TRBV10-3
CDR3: CAISASGTENTEAFF
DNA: TGTGCCATCAGTGCGTCTGGGACAGAGAACACTGAAGCTTTCTTT

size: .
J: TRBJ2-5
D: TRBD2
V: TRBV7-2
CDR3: CASSLDLAGGQETQYF
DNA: TGTGCCAGCAGCTTAGATCTAGCGGGGGGGCAAGAGACCCAGTACTTC

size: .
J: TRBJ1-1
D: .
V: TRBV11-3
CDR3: CASSLNSMNTEAFF
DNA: TGTGCCAGCAGCTTAAACAGCATGAACACTGAAGCTTTCTTT

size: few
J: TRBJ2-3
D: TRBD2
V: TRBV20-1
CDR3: CSARAGLAPSTDTQYF
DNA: TGCAGTGCTAGAGCCGGACTAGCGCCTAGCACAGATACGCAGTATTTT

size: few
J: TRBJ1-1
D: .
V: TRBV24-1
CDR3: CATSEWDGEAFF
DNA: TGTGCCACCAGTGAATGGGACGGAGAAGCTTTCTTT

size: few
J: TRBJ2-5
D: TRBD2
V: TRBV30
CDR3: CAWISGGPTKYF
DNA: TGTGCCTGGATTAGCGGGGGTCCAACCAAGTACTTC

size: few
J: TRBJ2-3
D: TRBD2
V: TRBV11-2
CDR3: CASSPKTSGGSTDTQYF
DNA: TGTGCCAGCAGCCCAAAGACTAGCGGGGGATCGACAGATACGCAGTATTTT

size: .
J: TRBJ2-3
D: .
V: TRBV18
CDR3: CASSPGIGSTDTQYF
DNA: TGTGCCAGCTCACCAGGGATTGGCAGCACAGATACGCAGTATTTT

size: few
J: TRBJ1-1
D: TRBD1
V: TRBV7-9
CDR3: CASSLGEGAGNTEAFF
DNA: TGTGCCAGCAGCTTAGGAGAGGGGGCTGGTAACACTGAAGCTTTCTTT

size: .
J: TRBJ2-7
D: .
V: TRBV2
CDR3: CASSEDATTYEQYF
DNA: TGTGCCAGCAGTGAAGACGCCACCACCTACGAGCAGTACTTC

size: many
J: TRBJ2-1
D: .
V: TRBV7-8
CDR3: CASSLEVGGNEQFF
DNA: TGTGCCAGCAGCTTAGAGGTCGGCGGAAATGAGCAGTTCTTC

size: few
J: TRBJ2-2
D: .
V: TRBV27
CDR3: CASSYTGSTLLSRTGELFF
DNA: TGTGCCAGCAGTTATACCGGGTCGACTCTTCTCTCGCGGACCGGGGAGCTGTTTTTT

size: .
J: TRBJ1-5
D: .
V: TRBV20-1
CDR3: CSAGAANSNQPQHF
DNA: TGCAGTGCTGGGGCGGCAAATAGCAATCAGCCCCAGCATTTT

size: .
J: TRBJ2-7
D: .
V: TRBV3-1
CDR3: CASSQDLSSYEQYF
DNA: TGTGCCAGCAGCCAGGACCTTTCCTCCTACGAGCAGTACTTC

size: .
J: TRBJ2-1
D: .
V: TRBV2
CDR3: CASKPSDNPGNEQFF
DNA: TGTGCCAGCAAGCCCTCGGACAATCCAGGCAATGAGCAGTTCTTC

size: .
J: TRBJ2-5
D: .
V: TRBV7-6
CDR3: CASSRGPSRETQYF
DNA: TGTGCCAGCAGCCGGGGACCCAGTAGGGAGACCCAGTACTTC

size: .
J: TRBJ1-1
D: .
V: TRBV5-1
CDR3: CASSPGELNTEAFF
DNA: TGCGCCAGCAGCCCAGGGGAGCTGAACACTGAAGCTTTCTTT

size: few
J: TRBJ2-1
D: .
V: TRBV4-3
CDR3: CASSPEGRMTYNEQFF
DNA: TGCGCCAGCAGCCCCGAAGGGCGGATGACCTACAATGAGCAGTTCTTC

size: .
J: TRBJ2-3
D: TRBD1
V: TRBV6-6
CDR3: CASSSPGGSTDTQYF
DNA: TGTGCCAGCAGTTCTCCAGGGGGCAGCACAGATACGCAGTATTTT

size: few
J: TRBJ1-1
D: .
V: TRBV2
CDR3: CASPQGRTEAFF
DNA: TGTGCCAGCCCTCAGGGGAGGACTGAAGCTTTCTTT

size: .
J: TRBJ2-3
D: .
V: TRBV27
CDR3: CAARALLGATDTQYF
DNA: TGTGCCGCGAGGGCACTACTAGGAGCCACAGATACGCAGTATTTT

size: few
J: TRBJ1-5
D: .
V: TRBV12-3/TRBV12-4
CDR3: CASSQSQEAQPQHF
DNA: TGTGCCAGCAGTCAGTCACAGGAAGCCCAGCCCCAGCATTTT

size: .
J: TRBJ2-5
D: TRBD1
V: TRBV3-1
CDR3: CASSQGQGQGEETQYF
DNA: TGTGCCAGCAGCCAAGGACAAGGACAGGGGGAAGAGACCCAGTACTTC

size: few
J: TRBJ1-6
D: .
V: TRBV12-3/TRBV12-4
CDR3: CASLKGSSYNSPLHF
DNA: TGTGCCAGCCTAAAAGGGAGCTCCTATAATTCACCCCTCCACTTT